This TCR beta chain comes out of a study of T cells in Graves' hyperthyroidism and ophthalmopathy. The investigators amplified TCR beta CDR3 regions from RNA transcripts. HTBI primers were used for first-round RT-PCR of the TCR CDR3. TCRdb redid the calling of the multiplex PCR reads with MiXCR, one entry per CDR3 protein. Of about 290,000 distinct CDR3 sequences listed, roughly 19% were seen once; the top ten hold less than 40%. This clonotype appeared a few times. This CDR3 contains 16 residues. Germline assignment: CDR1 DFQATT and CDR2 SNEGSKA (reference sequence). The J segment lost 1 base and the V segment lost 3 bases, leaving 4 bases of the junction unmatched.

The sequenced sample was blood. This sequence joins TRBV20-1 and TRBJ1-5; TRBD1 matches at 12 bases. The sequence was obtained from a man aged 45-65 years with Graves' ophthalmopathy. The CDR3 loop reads CSARGQGARSNQPQHF. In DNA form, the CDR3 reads TGCAGTGCTAGGGGACAGGGGGCTAGAAGCAATCAGCCCCAGCATTTT.